This TCR beta chain was documented in a study of regulatory T cells in long-lasting Graves disease. Broader study findings: Under persistent disease, TRBV28, TRBJ1-2 and TRBJ2-5 were used preferentially.

This sample's time point: persistent/refractory GD, antithyroid drugs over 5 years with positive TRAb. The authors made the TCR library using RNA they extracted from PBMCs. The CDR3 loop spans 15 amino acids. Germline V gene lookup returns CDR1 DFQATT and CDR2 SNEGSKA (reference sequence). Trimming took 1 base from V and 0 from J, leaving 12 bases between them. The authors built TCR beta libraries using iRepertoire HTBI primers and Arm-PCR of CDR3 regions. Via MiXCR, TCRdb re-called the multiplex PCR reads, giving one row per CDR3 protein. Of approximately 690,000 distinct CDR3 sequences listed, about 30% were seen once; the top ten hold 40% to 50%. On this clonotype: Antigen: not known.

The sequencing used peripheral blood mononuclear cells (PBMCs), collected when the disease was refractory, from a patient treated with antithyroid drugs. The gene calls are TRBV20-1 and TRBJ1-1, with D unresolved. The source is a female donor with Graves disease. CDR3 sequence (DNA): TGCAGTGCTAGAGGAGGTGGAGGGATGAACACTGAAGCTTTCTTT. It specifies CSARGGGGMNTEAFF.